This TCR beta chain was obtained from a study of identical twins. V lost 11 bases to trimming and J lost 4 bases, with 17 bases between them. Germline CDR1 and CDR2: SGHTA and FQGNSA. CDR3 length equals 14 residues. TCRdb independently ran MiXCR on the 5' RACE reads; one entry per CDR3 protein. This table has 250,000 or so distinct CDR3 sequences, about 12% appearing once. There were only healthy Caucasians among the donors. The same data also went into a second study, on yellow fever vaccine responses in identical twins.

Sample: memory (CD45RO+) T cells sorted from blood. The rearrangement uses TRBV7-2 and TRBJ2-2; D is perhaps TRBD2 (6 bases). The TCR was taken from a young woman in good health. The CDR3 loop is CASLLGGSTGELFF. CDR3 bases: TGTGCCTCTTTGCTGGGGGGTAGCACCGGGGAGCTGTTTTTT.